A single sample is the source of the 30 T cell receptor beta chains below, sequenced in a study of blood T cell repertoires in COVID-19. Assay used: immunoSEQ multiplex PCR; TCRdb lists only in-frame clones, some missing. The repertoire holds roughly 170,000 clones, with more than 75% as singletons. The specimen sequenced was peripheral blood. These receptors were collected from a woman between 45 and 60 years old with COVID-19, enrolled during active disease.

This chain links TRBV28 with TRBJ1-5; possible D gene TRBD1, 5 bases. The CDR3 loop spans 12 amino acids. Trimming cost V 5 bases and J 6 bases, with 8 bases left between them. Germline V gene sequence: CDR1 MDHEN, CDR2 SYDVKM. This CDR3 is CASSKGFQPQHF. CDR3 bases: TGTGCCAGCAGTAAGGGGTTTCAGCCCCAGCATTTT.

The rearrangement links TRBV15 to TRBJ1-2, with D maybe TRBD1 (6 bases). The CDR3 totals 15 residues. V lost 0 bases and J lost 3, with 11 bases in between. Germline CDR1 is LNHNV and CDR2 is YYDKDF (reference sequence). The CDR3 protein is CATSRDRGGYYGYTF. Written as DNA, the CDR3 is TGTGCCACCAGCAGAGATAGGGGGGGTTACTATGGCTACACCTTC.

The chain uses TRBV25-1 and TRBJ1-2; perhaps TRBD1 as D (5 bases). Germline V gene sequence: CDR1 MGHDK, CDR2 SYGVNS. The CDR3 sequence is 12 residues long. Between the trimmed V and J ends, which lost 5 bases and 9 bases, there was a span of 13 bases. In DNA form, the CDR3 reads TGTGCCAGCAGTACCCAACCGGACAGCTACACCTTC. Residues: CASSTQPDSYTF.

This clone was recorded once. The chain combines TRBV4-1 with TRBJ1-4, with D uncertain. V was shortened by 0 bases and J by 7 bases, with 18 bases between the two germline ends. Germline V gene data show CDR1 as MGHRA and CDR2 as YSYEKL. CDR3 length equals 17 residues. DNA of the CDR3: TGCGCCAGCAGCCAAGATATGCAGGTTGGGCTTGGTGAAAAACTGTTTTTT. It codes for CASSQDMQVGLGEKLFF.

This chain links TRBV4-3 with TRBJ2-3; D is perhaps TRBD1 (6 bases). The CDR3 sequence is 16 residues long. Germline CDR1 is LGHNA and CDR2 is YSLEER. V lost 4 bases to trimming and J lost 0 bases, with 14 bases between them. The CDR3 nucleotides are TGCGCCAGCAGCCCGCTTGGGGGCTCTAGCACAGATACGCAGTATTTT. Its translation is CASSPLGGSSTDTQYF.

This clone has only one observation. The chain has TRBV5-1 and TRBJ1-3; unclear D gene. Germline V CDR1 and CDR2: SGHRS, YFSETQ. V lost 6 bases and J lost 3, with 10 bases in between. The length of the CDR3 is 13 residues. CDR3 protein: CASNLGDGNTIYF. CDR3 nucleotide sequence: TGCGCCAGCAACCTCGGGGATGGAAACACCATATATTTT.

The chain couples TRBV2 to TRBJ1-5; 8 nucleotides match TRBD1. The CDR3 is 16 residues long. Per the germline V gene, CDR1 is SNHLY and CDR2 is FYNNEI. The J segment lost 0 bases and the V segment lost 5 bases, leaving 6 bases of the junction unmatched. For the CDR3, the DNA is TGTGCCAGCAGTCCTGGGACAGGCAATAGCAATCAGCCCCAGCATTTT. Translated: CASSPGTGNSNQPQHF. Based on the CDR3 plus reference TRBV2 and TRBJ1-5, the full variable domain is EPEVTQTPSHQVTQMGQEVILRCVPISNHLYFYWYRQILGQKVEFLVSFYNNEISEKSEIFDDQFSVERPDGSNFTLKIRSTKLEDSAMYFCASSPGTGNSNQPQHFGDGTRLSIL.

The V call is TRBV18, the J call TRBJ1-2; D might be TRBD1 (5 bases). This CDR3 is built from 13 residues. CDR1 and CDR2 from the germline V gene are KGHSH and LQKENI. The V gene lost 0 bases and the J gene lost 5 bases, with 7 bases spanning the gap. Here the CDR3 reads CASSPPGGYGYTF. CDR3 nucleotide sequence: TGTGCCAGCTCACCACCGGGGGGGTATGGCTACACCTTC.

The chain carries TRBV28 and TRBJ1-2; TRBD1 matches 7 bases. In germline, CDR1 is MDHEN, CDR2 SYDVKM. The V segment lost 5 bases and the J segment 5 bases; nucleotides outside the gene matches: 8. The CDR3 has 14 amino acids. Here the CDR3 reads CASSQMTGQYGYTF. CDR3 nucleotides: TGTGCCAGCAGTCAAATGACAGGGCAGTATGGCTACACCTTC.

This clone turned up a few times. The CDR3: CASSQDREDSPLHF. CDR3 sequence (DNA): TGTGCCAGCAGCCAGGACAGGGAAGATTCACCCCTCCACTTT. The V call is TRBV5-4, the J call TRBJ1-6; TRBD1 matches at 8 bases. The J segment lost 8 bases and the V segment lost 4 bases, leaving 5 bases of the junction unmatched. The V gene's germline CDR1 is SGHNT and CDR2 YYREEE (reference sequence). There are 14 residues in the CDR3.

CDR3 amino acids: CASSNGLGAYNEQFF. The CDR3 DNA is TGTGCCAGCAGTAATGGACTAGGTGCCTACAATGAGCAGTTCTTC. J is TRBJ2-1 and V is TRBV5-4; TRBD2 agrees at 7 bases. Unmatched junction bases numbered 7, after V lost 5 bases and J lost 2 bases. Germline V gene data show CDR1 as SGHNT and CDR2 as YYREEE (reference sequence). The CDR3 covers 15 residues.

This clone has just one count. The chain uses TRBV29-1 and TRBJ1-6; the D gene is possibly TRBD1 (5 bases). The CDR3 is 12 residues long. Trimming cost V 4 bases and J 5 bases, with 6 bases left between them. The germline V gene has CDR1 SQVTM and CDR2 ANQGSEA. The CDR3 sequence is CSVGQHNSPLHF. As DNA, the CDR3 is TGCAGCGTTGGACAGCATAATTCACCCCTCCACTTT.

This chain uses TRBV9 with TRBJ1-6; TRBD1 matches 7 bases. V gave up 0 bases and J gave up 8 bases; unmatched junction bases: 5. CDR3 length: 15 residues. The germline gives CDR1 SGDLS, CDR2 YYNGEE. The CDR3 region has the DNA TGTGCCAGCAGCGTAGACAGGGGAGCACATTCACCCCTCCACTTT. This codes for CASSVDRGAHSPLHF.

The rearrangement uses TRBV5-1 and TRBJ2-7, with 8 bases identical to TRBD2. This CDR3 contains 15 residues. J gave up 3 bases and V 0 bases, and 5 bases lay outside the gene matches. CDR1 is SGHRS and CDR2 is YFSETQ in the germline V gene. The CDR3 region is CASSLGGAGGYEQYF. The CDR3 nucleotides read TGCGCCAGCAGCTTGGGGGGGGCGGGGGGCTACGAGCAGTACTTC. The entire variable domain, with the rest obtained from reference TRBV5-1 and TRBJ2-7, is as follows: KAGVTQTPRYLIKTRGQQVTLSCSPISGHRSVSWYQQTPGQGLQFLFEYFSETQRNKGNFPGRFSGRQFSNSRSEMNVSTLELGDSALYLCASSLGGAGGYEQYFGPGTRLTVT.

The CDR3 DNA sequence: TGCAGCGTTGAACTCGGCAGGTACAATGAGCAGTTCTTC. This gives the protein CSVELGRYNEQFF. The gene calls are TRBV29-1 and TRBJ2-1; D ambiguous. Germline V CDR1 and CDR2: SQVTM, ANQGSEA. The CDR3 extends over 13 amino acids. Trimming removed 2 bases at V and 4 bases at J, with 9 bases between.

This clone came up once. The rearrangement links TRBV5-6 to TRBJ2-7; 9 bases line up with TRBD1. The germline gives CDR1 SGHDT, CDR2 YYEEEE. This CDR3 spans 15 amino acids. V lost 4 bases and J lost 0; bases outside the gene matches: 5. The CDR3 protein is CASSSDRGVSYEQYF. The CDR3 nucleotides read TGTGCCAGCAGCAGCGACAGGGGGGTCTCCTACGAGCAGTACTTC. Combining the CDR3 with reference TRBV5-6 and TRBJ2-7 gives the whole variable domain DAGVTQSPTHLIKTRGQQVTLRCSPKSGHDTVSWYQQALGQGPQFIFQYYEEEERQRGNFPDRFSGHQFPNYSSELNVNALLLGDSALYLCASSSDRGVSYEQYFGPGTRLTVT.

V gene TRBV5-4 combines with J gene TRBJ1-1; D might be TRBD1 (5 bases). CDR3 size: 16 residues. Trimming removed 4 bases at V and 2 bases at J, with 18 bases between. Germline CDR1 SGHNT, CDR2 YYREEE (reference sequence). In DNA, the CDR3 is TGTGCCAGCAGCCCGAGTCTTCAGGGAAGAAACACTGAAGCTTTCTTT. It codes for CASSPSLQGRNTEAFF.

The chain employs TRBV14 and TRBJ1-2; tentatively, D is TRBD1 (5 bases). Trimming cost V 1 base and J 3 bases, with 12 bases left between them. CDR3 length: 15 residues. CDR1 is SGHDN and CDR2 is FVKESK in the germline V gene. The CDR3 DNA is TGTGCCAGCAGCCAAGTGGCGGGGCGGGACTATGGCTACACCTTC. Its protein product is CASSQVAGRDYGYTF.

CDR3 loop: CASTRGTGPYEQYF. The CDR3 DNA reads as TGTGCCAGCACCCGAGGGACAGGGCCCTACGAGCAGTACTTC. The genes are TRBV27 and TRBJ2-7; 9 nucleotides match TRBD1. V was pared by 7 bases and J by 2 bases, with 6 bases of the junction left unmatched. The CDR3 extends over 14 amino acids. CDR1 and CDR2 (germline): MNHEY, SMNVEV (reference sequence).

The CDR3 sequence: CASSRDRNTEAFF. The CDR3 nucleotides read TGTGCCAGCAGCCGTGACAGGAACACTGAAGCTTTCTTT. The chain has TRBV3-1 (or the pseudogene TRBV3-2) and TRBJ1-1; tentative D call: TRBD1 (5 bases). The length of the CDR3 is 13 residues. Germline assignment: CDR1 LGHDT and CDR2 YNNKEL (reference sequence). V dropped 4 bases and J dropped 1 base, with 7 bases sitting between them.

The rearrangement uses TRBV5-1 and TRBJ2-6; D possibly corresponds to TRBD1 (6 bases). Germline loops: CDR1 SGHRS, CDR2 YFSETQ. Trimming left V 0 bases short and J 0 bases short, with 13 bases between. The CDR3 has 18 amino acids. The DNA for the CDR3 is TGCGCCAGCAGCTTGGTGCAGGGGCGTACCTCTGGGGCCAACGTCCTGACTTTC. This sequence encodes CASSLVQGRTSGANVLTF.

The V and J genes are TRBV10-3 and TRBJ1-3; 10 bases are a match to TRBD1. The CDR3 is 16 residues long. J lost 4 bases, V lost 5 bases, and 8 bases had no gene match. Germline lookup yields CDR1 ENHRY and CDR2 SYGVKD. In DNA form, the CDR3 reads TGTGCCATCAGTAATGACAGGGGGCAGTTCGGAAACACCATATATTTT. It yields the protein CAISNDRGQFGNTIYF.

This clone appeared a single time. The chain uses TRBV2 and TRBJ2-7; 16 bases match TRBD2. Losses at the gene ends were 6 bases for V and 6 bases for J; bases not matched to a gene: 5. This CDR3 is 15 amino acids long. The germline gives CDR1 SNHLY, CDR2 FYNNEI. CDR3 sequence (DNA): TGTGCCAGCAGAGGGACTAGCGGGGGGGCTCCCGAGCAGTACTTC. It encodes CASRGTSGGAPEQYF.

The chain joins TRBV7-8 to TRBJ2-7; a weak D match, TRBD2 (6 bases). The germline V and J ends were trimmed by 3 bases and 0 bases, with 18 bases remaining between them. Germline V gene sequence: CDR1 SGHVS, CDR2 FQNEAQ. The CDR3 covers 17 residues. The CDR3 reads CASSLETRGSLSYEQYF. CDR3 nucleotides: TGTGCCAGCAGCTTGGAGACGCGGGGATCGCTCTCCTACGAGCAGTACTTC.

This sequence joins TRBV18 and TRBJ1-4; 8 bases are shared with TRBD1. The CDR3 runs 18 residues. In germline, CDR1 is KGHSH, CDR2 LQKENI. Germline trimming cut 3 bases from V and 0 bases from J; bases unmatched to any gene: 9. The CDR3 loop reads CASSPRGTGVATNEKLFF. In DNA form, the CDR3 reads TGTGCCAGCTCACCGCGAGGGACAGGCGTCGCAACTAATGAAAAACTGTTTTTT.

This rearrangement joins TRBV6-5 to TRBJ2-3, with unresolved D. From germline, CDR1 is MNHEY and CDR2 SVGAGI. V was clipped by 6 bases and J by 1 base, with 11 bases between them. The CDR3 spans 14 residues. The CDR3 is CASSSGAGTDTQYF. CDR3 sequence (DNA): TGTGCCAGCAGCTCTGGAGCAGGCACAGATACGCAGTATTTT.

The genes are TRBV3-1 (or the pseudogene TRBV3-2) and TRBJ1-5, with TRBD1 as a possible D gene (5 bases). The V and J ends lost 0 bases and 5 bases respectively, with 14 bases between them. CDR1 is LGHDT and CDR2 is YNNKEL in the germline V gene (reference sequence). This CDR3 contains 16 residues. CDR3 bases: TGTGCCAGCAGCCAAGAAGCGGGAAGGGGACATCAGCCCCAGCATTTT. It encodes CASSQEAGRGHQPQHF.

This clone has a handful of counts. Other nucleotide sequences in the sample specify the same CDR3. The CDR3 DNA follows: TGTGCCAGCAGCTTAGGACAGGGAAGTTCCTACAATGAGCAGTTCTTC. Translation: CASSLGQGSSYNEQFF. The chain combines TRBV11-2 with TRBJ2-1, with TRBD1 matching 7 bases. Trimming removed 1 base from V and 1 base from J; junction bases left unmatched: 4. Per the germline V gene, CDR1 is SGHAT and CDR2 is FQNNGV. This CDR3 region has 16 residues.

The chain carries TRBV7-2 and TRBJ1-5, with TRBD1 matching 9 bases. After removal of 3 bases from V and 7 bases from J, the junction contained 7 bases not matched to a gene. Germline CDR1 reads SGHTA; CDR2 reads FQGNSA. This CDR3 region has 15 residues. The CDR3 spells CASSFGQGTHQPQHF. The DNA for the CDR3 is TGTGCCAGCAGCTTTGGACAGGGGACTCACCAGCCCCAGCATTTT.

The J gene is TRBJ1-1, the V gene TRBV5-1; TRBD1 might be the D (6 bases). From germline, CDR1 is SGHRS and CDR2 YFSETQ. This CDR3 comprises 18 residues. Trimming shortened V by 0 bases and J by 4 bases, and 22 bases separated the two germline ends. Here the CDR3 DNA reads TGCGCCAGCAGCTTGGTAGCTACAGGGAGTCTGCTAAGCACTGAAGCTTTCTTT. Protein product: CASSLVATGSLLSTEAFF.